One and the same sample provided the 29 T cell receptor beta chains below, sequenced in a study of shared clonotypes between healthy human individuals. Data came from immunoSEQ multiplex PCR; TCRdb stores just in-frame clones and leaves some out. The table includes 2.5 million or so clones, around nine tenths detected once. The sample taken for sequencing was naive CD4+ T cells sorted from blood. Subset: CD45RA+ positively selected. The receptor source for this set is a man between 18 and 35 years old in good health.

This chain connects TRBV10-3 to TRBJ2-1; 8 bases match TRBD1. Germline V lookup: CDR1 ENHRY, CDR2 SYGVKD. V dropped 10 bases and J dropped 6; count of bases not matched to a gene: 5. The CDR3 extends over 12 amino acids. This CDR3 is CATGQGANEQFF. CDR3 bases: TGTGCCACCGGACAGGGTGCCAATGAGCAGTTCTTC.

The genes are TRBV27 and TRBJ2-3; D uncertain. Germline CDR1 MNHEY, CDR2 SMNVEV (reference sequence). This CDR3 comprises 12 residues. V dropped 5 bases and J dropped 6 bases, with 9 bases sitting between them. The CDR3, as DNA: TGTGCCAGCAGTCCCAAAACGGATACGCAGTATTTT. Protein product: CASSPKTDTQYF.

This CDR3 reads CASSWDSPTDTQYF. The CDR3 bases are TGTGCCAGCAGTTGGGACAGCCCCACAGATACGCAGTATTTT. This chain joins TRBV27 and TRBJ2-3, with TRBD1 matching over 7 bases. Germline loops: CDR1 MNHEY, CDR2 SMNVEV (reference sequence). With V trimmed by 4 bases and J by 2 bases, 3 bases remained unmatched. The length of the CDR3 is 14 residues.

The chain has TRBV19 and TRBJ2-7; no clear D gene. This CDR3 has 13 amino acids. The germline V gene encodes CDR1 LNHDA and CDR2 SQIVND (reference sequence). The ends were cut back, 5 bases at V and 4 bases at J, with 12 bases in the middle. The CDR3 DNA sequence: TGTGCCAGTAGTTTACGACGATCATACGAGCAGTACTTC. It is translated as CASSLRRSYEQYF.

The CDR3 DNA sequence: TGTGCCAGCAGCTTGGTAAGACAGGGCTACACCGGGGAGCTGTTTTTT. As protein: CASSLVRQGYTGELFF. The chain links TRBV5-4 to TRBJ2-2; TRBD1 matches at 7 bases. With V trimmed by 0 bases and J by 3 bases, 5 bases remained unmatched. CDR3 size: 16 residues. CDR1 and CDR2 (germline): SGHNT, YYREEE (reference sequence).

CDR3 DNA: TGTGCCATCACAAGCGGGAGTCGAAGAAATGAGCAGTTCTTC. The encoded protein is CAITSGSRRNEQFF. The chain couples TRBV10-3 to TRBJ2-1; TRBD2 matches 8 bases. The J segment lost 7 bases and the V segment lost 7 bases, leaving 9 bases of the junction unmatched. The germline V gene has CDR1 ENHRY and CDR2 SYGVKD. The CDR3 loop spans 14 amino acids.

This chain connects TRBV18 to TRBJ1-1, with a tentative D call TRBD1 (6 bases). V was cut by 1 base and J by 6 bases, with 12 bases left in between. The CDR3 runs to 14 residues. Germline-derived CDR1 and CDR2 are KGHSH and LQKENI. Here the CDR3 reads CASSPRTDNAEAFF. In nucleotides, the CDR3 is TGTGCCAGCTCACCACGGACAGACAACGCTGAAGCTTTCTTT.

V gene TRBV5-1 combines with J gene TRBJ2-1; 9 nucleotides align to TRBD1. The CDR3 runs to 15 residues. CDR1 SGHRS and CDR2 YFSETQ come from the germline V gene. V trimming: 4 bases; J trimming: 5 bases; junction bases outside the gene matches: 7. DNA for the CDR3: TGCGCCAGCAGCCCGGGACAGGGAGAGCACAATGAGCAGTTCTTC. Amino acid sequence: CASSPGQGEHNEQFF.

Concerning this clone: One end of the junction varies from germline; a read error may be responsible. The V gene is TRBV30, the J gene TRBJ2-7, with D tentatively TRBD1 (5 bases). The CDR3 extends over 14 amino acids. Germline CDR1 reads GTSNPN; CDR2 reads SVGIG (reference sequence). In DNA form, the CDR3 reads TGTGCCTGGGATCCCCAGACAGTCTCCTCCGAGCAGTACTTC. Its protein is CAWDPQTVSSEQYF.

The CDR3: CASSQDILVPDTQYF. Here the CDR3 DNA reads TGCGCCAGCAGCCAAGATATTCTAGTTCCAGATACGCAGTATTTT. The rearrangement joins TRBV4-3 to TRBJ2-3; unclear D gene. The germline gives CDR1 LGHNA, CDR2 YSLEER. The CDR3 consists of 15 residues. V dropped 0 bases and J dropped 4 bases, with 11 bases sitting between them.

The chain employs TRBV19 and TRBJ2-5; D not resolved. CDR1 is LNHDA, CDR2 SQIVND, per germline (reference sequence). The CDR3 runs 14 residues. V gave up 8 bases and J gave up 5 bases, with 18 bases separating them. The DNA for the CDR3 is TGTGCCAGTCGACGAGCAGCCGTCGGGGAGACCCAGTACTTC. This codes for CASRRAAVGETQYF.

CDR3 protein: CASSLGRGRSADTQYF. The CDR3 coding sequence is TGTGCCAGCAGCTTAGGTCGGGGGCGCAGTGCAGATACGCAGTATTTT. The chain joins TRBV7-3 to TRBJ2-3; possibly TRBD1 or TRBD2 for D (6 bases each). Per germline, CDR1 SGHTA and CDR2 FQGTGA. The CDR3 has 16 amino acids. V was clipped by 2 bases and J by 4 bases, with 16 bases between them. The complete variable domain, with remaining parts taken from reference TRBV7-3 and TRBJ2-3, reads GAGVSQTPSNKVTEKGKYVELRCDPISGHTALYWYRQSLGQGPEFLIYFQGTGAADDSGLPNDRFFAVRPEGSVSTLKIQRTERGDSAVYLCASSLGRGRSADTQYFGPGTRLTVL.

The chain has TRBV4-1 and TRBJ1-6, with D unclear. The CDR3 has 20 residues. The V end lost 4 bases, the J end lost 10 bases, and 32 bases lay between the germline ends. Per the germline V gene, CDR1 is MGHRA and CDR2 is YSYEKL. The CDR3 loop reads CASSLPVLTPPPLSESPLHF. The CDR3 region has the DNA TGCGCCAGCAGCCTCCCCGTACTGACACCCCCCCCCTTGAGTGAGTCACCCCTCCACTTT.

The gene calls are TRBV29-1 and TRBJ2-5, with TRBD1 matching over 7 bases. This CDR3 has 13 residues. The V segment lost 7 bases and the J segment 1 base; nucleotides outside the gene matches: 6. Germline V gene lookup returns CDR1 SQVTM and CDR2 ANQGSEA. The CDR3 DNA reads TGCAGCGCTGCGCCAGGGGGCCAAGAGACCCAGTACTTC. This codes for CSAAPGGQETQYF.

The rearrangement links TRBV5-4 to TRBJ2-7; D call uncertain. CDR3 length: 15 residues. V was pared by 4 bases and J by 1 base, with 15 bases between. The germline V gene has CDR1 SGHNT and CDR2 YYREEE (reference sequence). CDR3 coding DNA: TGTGCCAGCAGCCCGGGTGGAGCGTATTCCTACGAGCAGTACTTC. Amino acids: CASSPGGAYSYEQYF.

This clone has just a few counts. This sequence joins TRBV30 and TRBJ1-5, with TRBD1 matching over 8 bases. The germline CDR1 and CDR2 sequences are GTSNPN and SVGIG (reference sequence). The CDR3 loop spans 13 amino acids. The trim removed 7 bases at V and 4 bases at J, leaving 6 bases unmatched. The CDR3 loop reads CALDRAKNQPQHF. CDR3 coding DNA: TGTGCCTTGGACAGGGCCAAGAATCAGCCCCAGCATTTT.

The J gene is TRBJ2-7, the V gene TRBV19; TRBD2 aligns across 8 bases. J gave up 5 bases and V 3 bases, and 9 bases lay outside the gene matches. The CDR3 length is 15 residues. The germline V gene has CDR1 LNHDA and CDR2 SQIVND (reference sequence). The CDR3 sequence is CASSIEGLGGNEQYF. In nucleotides, the CDR3 is TGTGCCAGTAGTATTGAGGGACTAGGAGGGAACGAGCAGTACTTC.

The chain links TRBV10-1 to TRBJ1-3; D is ambiguous. With 4 bases removed from V and 3 bases from J, the gap between germline ends came to 7 bases. The germline V gene encodes CDR1 WNHNN and CDR2 SYGVQD (reference sequence). This CDR3 has 13 amino acids. CDR3 loop: CASSVADGNTIYF. The CDR3 nucleotides are TGCGCCAGCAGTGTGGCGGATGGAAACACCATATATTTT.

The chain employs TRBV18 and TRBJ2-5, with TRBD2 matching over 13 bases. V shed 5 bases, J shed 2 bases, and the junction held 5 bases outside the gene matches. The CDR3 has 16 residues. Per germline, CDR1 KGHSH and CDR2 LQKENI. The CDR3 DNA sequence: TGTGCCAGCTCATCGCTACTAGCGGGGGGGCAAGAGACCCAGTACTTC. Protein product: CASSSLLAGGQETQYF.

V is TRBV4-1 and J is TRBJ2-1; the D gene is possibly TRBD2 (6 bases). This CDR3 spans 19 amino acids. With 1 base removed from V and 2 bases from J, the gap between germline ends came to 21 bases. The germline V gene encodes CDR1 MGHRA and CDR2 YSYEKL. Here the CDR3 reads CASSQGSISAGITYNEQFF. Here the CDR3 DNA reads TGCGCCAGCAGCCAAGGGTCCATTTCGGCGGGAATCACCTACAATGAGCAGTTCTTC.

The V call is TRBV28, the J call TRBJ1-4; possibly TRBD1 for D (5 bases). CDR1 is MDHEN and CDR2 is SYDVKM in the germline V gene. The CDR3 sequence is 16 residues long. Trimming removed 5 bases from V and 6 bases from J, with 19 bases in between. The CDR3 nucleotides are TGTGCCAGCAGTCAAAGGTCGGGGGGAGGGTATGAAAAACTGTTTTTT. Protein sequence: CASSQRSGGGYEKLFF.

This clone was found a few times. This sample also contains other DNA sequences that code for the same CDR3. The V and J genes are TRBV7-8 and TRBJ1-1; no reliable D call. The V end lost 5 bases, the J end lost 2 bases, and 9 bases lay between the germline ends. The CDR3 consists of 13 residues. From germline, CDR1 is SGHVS and CDR2 FQNEAQ. The DNA for the CDR3 is TGTGCCAGCAGCCGTGGCCCAAACACTGAAGCTTTCTTT. This codes for CASSRGPNTEAFF.

Comments on this clone: Other DNA sequences in this specimen translate into the identical CDR3. J is TRBJ1-1 and V is TRBV18; D gene unclear. V was trimmed by 2 bases and J by 0 bases, leaving 7 bases between them. This CDR3 spans 14 amino acids. Germline assignment: CDR1 KGHSH and CDR2 LQKENI. CDR3 DNA sequence: TGTGCCAGCTCACCAGGCCGGCTGAACACTGAAGCTTTCTTT. It is translated as CASSPGRLNTEAFF. The full variable domain, rest sourced from reference TRBV18 and TRBJ1-1, is NAGVMQNPRHLVRRRGQEARLRCSPMKGHSHVYWYRQLPEEGLKFMVYLQKENIIDESGMPKERFSAEFPKEGPSILRIQQVVRGDSAAYFCASSPGRLNTEAFFGQGTRLTVV.

Comment on this clone: Within the sample, other DNA sequences also encode this same CDR3. The CDR3 DNA reads TGTGCCAGCAGCTTAGGAGGTCTAGCGGGGTCCTACGAGCAGTACTTC. It translates to CASSLGGLAGSYEQYF. The J gene is TRBJ2-7, the V gene TRBV7-8; 9 positions match TRBD2. CDR1 is SGHVS and CDR2 is FQNEAQ in the germline V gene. V shed 1 base, J shed 1 base, and the junction held 5 bases outside the gene matches. The CDR3 runs 16 residues.

CDR3 nucleotides: TGTGCCAGCAGTGACCCTGGGACACCCGGCTCCTACGAGCAGTACTTC. Its protein is CASSDPGTPGSYEQYF. This chain connects TRBV25-1 to TRBJ2-5; the D gene is possibly TRBD1 (6 bases). Gene TRBJ2-7 matches the end of the DNA better, so the J call may be wrong. Germline lookup yields CDR1 MGHDK and CDR2 SYGVNS. The CDR3 is 16 amino acids.

A note on this clone: Additional DNA sequences in this sample encode the identical CDR3. The J gene is TRBJ2-3, the V gene TRBV7-3; either TRBD1 or TRBD2 may fit D (5 bases each). V was clipped by 2 bases and J by 4 bases, with 7 bases between them. CDR1 and CDR2 (germline): SGHTA, FQGTGA. This CDR3 is built from 13 residues. The CDR3 nucleotides read TGTGCCAGCAGCTTACAGGGAGCAGATACGCAGTATTTT. It specifies CASSLQGADTQYF.

The V gene is TRBV30, the J gene TRBJ2-2; TRBD2 aligns across 9 bases. This CDR3 contains 14 residues. Germline V CDR1 and CDR2: GTSNPN, SVGIG (reference sequence). The V and J ends lost 3 bases and 6 bases, in that order; junction bases with no gene match: 5. The CDR3 DNA sequence: TGTGCCTGGAGCGGCGGGGGGGCGGCCGGGGAGCTGTTTTTT. This gives the protein CAWSGGGAAGELFF.

The genes are TRBV28 and TRBJ2-2, with TRBD2 matching 8 bases. V gave up 6 bases and J gave up 6 bases; unmatched junction bases: 9. There are 15 residues in the CDR3. Germline CDR1 is MDHEN and CDR2 is SYDVKM. This chain's CDR3 is CASSPGTRGSGELFF. Here the CDR3 DNA reads TGTGCCAGCAGCCCCGGGACTAGAGGCTCCGGGGAGCTGTTTTTT.

About this clone itself: The sample has other DNA sequences that encode this CDR3 too. This chain joins TRBV5-6 and TRBJ2-7; a possible D gene is TRBD1 (5 bases). The CDR3 has 12 residues. Germline V gene data show CDR1 as SGHDT and CDR2 as YYEEEE. The V end lost 2 bases, the J end lost 3 bases, and 6 bases lay between the germline ends. The CDR3 nucleotides read TGTGCCAGCAGCTTTGACAGCTACGAGCAGTACTTC. Amino acids: CASSFDSYEQYF.